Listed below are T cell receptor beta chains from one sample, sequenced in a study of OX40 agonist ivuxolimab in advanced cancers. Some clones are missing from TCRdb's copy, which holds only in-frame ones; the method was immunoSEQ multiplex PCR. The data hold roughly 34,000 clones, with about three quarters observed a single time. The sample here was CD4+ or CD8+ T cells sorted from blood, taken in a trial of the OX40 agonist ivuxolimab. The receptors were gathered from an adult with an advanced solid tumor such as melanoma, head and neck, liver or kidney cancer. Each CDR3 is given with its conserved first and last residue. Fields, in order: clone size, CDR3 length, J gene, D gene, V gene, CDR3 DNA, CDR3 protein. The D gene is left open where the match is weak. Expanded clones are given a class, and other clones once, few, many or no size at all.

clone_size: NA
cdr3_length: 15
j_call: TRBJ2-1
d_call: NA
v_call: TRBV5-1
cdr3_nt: TGCGCCAGCAGCTTGGCGGGGGATTCCTACAATGAGCAGTTCTTC
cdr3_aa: CASSLAGDSYNEQFF

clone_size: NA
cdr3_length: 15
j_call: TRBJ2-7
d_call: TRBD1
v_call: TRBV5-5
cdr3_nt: TGTGCCAGCAGCCGACCCGGGACAGGAGCCTACGAGCAGTACTTC
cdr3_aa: CASSRPGTGAYEQYF

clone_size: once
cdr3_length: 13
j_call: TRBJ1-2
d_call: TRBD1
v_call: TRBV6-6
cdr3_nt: TGTGCCAGCAGTTATGGACAGGGTACGGGGTCCACCTTC
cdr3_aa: CASSYGQGTGSTF

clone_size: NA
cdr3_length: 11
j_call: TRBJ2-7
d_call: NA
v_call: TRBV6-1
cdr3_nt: TGTGCCAGCAGTTACCTGACGGAGCAGTACTTC
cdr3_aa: CASSYLTEQYF

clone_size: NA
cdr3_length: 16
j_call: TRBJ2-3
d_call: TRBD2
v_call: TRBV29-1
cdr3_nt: TGCAGCGTTGCAAGGACTAGCGGGGACAGCACAGATACGCAGTATTTT
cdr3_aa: CSVARTSGDSTDTQYF

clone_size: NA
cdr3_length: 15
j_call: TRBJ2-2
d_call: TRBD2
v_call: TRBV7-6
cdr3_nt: TGTGCCAGCAGCTGGGGACTAGCGAACACCGGGGAGCTGTTTTTT
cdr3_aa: CASSWGLANTGELFF

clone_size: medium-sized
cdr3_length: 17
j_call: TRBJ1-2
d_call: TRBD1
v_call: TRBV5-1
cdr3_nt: TGCGCCAGCACCCTCGGGACAGGACCTTTAGCTAACTATGGCTACACCTTC
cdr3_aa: CASTLGTGPLANYGYTF

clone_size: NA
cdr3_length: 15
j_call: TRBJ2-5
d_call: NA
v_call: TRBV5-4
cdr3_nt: TGTGCCAGCAGCTCCCGCAGGGTAGAACAAGAGACCCAGTACTTC
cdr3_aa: CASSSRRVEQETQYF

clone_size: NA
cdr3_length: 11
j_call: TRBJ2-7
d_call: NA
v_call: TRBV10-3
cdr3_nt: TGTGCCATCAGTGACTCGGGTGAGCAGTACTTC
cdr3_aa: CAISDSGEQYF

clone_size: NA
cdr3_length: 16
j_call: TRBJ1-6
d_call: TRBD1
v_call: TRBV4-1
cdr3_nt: TGCGCCAGCAGCCTCGGGACAGGGGGCGGTAATTCACCCCTCCACTTT
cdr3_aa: CASSLGTGGGNSPLHF

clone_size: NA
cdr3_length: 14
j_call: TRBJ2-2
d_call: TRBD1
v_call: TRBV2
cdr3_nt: TGTGCCAGCAGCGGGACAGGGGGCATCGGGGAGCTGTTTTTT
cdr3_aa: CASSGTGGIGELFF

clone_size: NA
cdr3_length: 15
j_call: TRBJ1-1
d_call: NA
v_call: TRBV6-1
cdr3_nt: TGTGCCAGCAGGCCCCCCCCGGAAGCGTACACTGAAGCTTTCTTT
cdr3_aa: CASRPPPEAYTEAFF

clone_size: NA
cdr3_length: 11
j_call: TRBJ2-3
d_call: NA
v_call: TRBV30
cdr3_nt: TGTGCCTGGAGTGGACTTTGGGACATCAATTTT
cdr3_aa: CAWSGLWDINF

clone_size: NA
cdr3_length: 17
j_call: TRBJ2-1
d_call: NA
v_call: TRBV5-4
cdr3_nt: TGTGCCAGCAGCTTGAAGTCCCCCCCTGCAGACTACAATGAGCAGTTCTTC
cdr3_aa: CASSLKSPPADYNEQFF

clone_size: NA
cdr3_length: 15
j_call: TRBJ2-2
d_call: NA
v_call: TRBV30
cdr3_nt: TGTGCCTGGAGTGTACTCGACAGGAACACCGGGGAGCTGTTTTTT
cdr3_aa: CAWSVLDRNTGELFF

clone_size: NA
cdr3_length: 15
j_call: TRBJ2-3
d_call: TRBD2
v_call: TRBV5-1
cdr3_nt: TGCGCCAGCAGCTTGGCGGGACTAGTGGAAGATACGCAGTATTTT
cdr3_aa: CASSLAGLVEDTQYF

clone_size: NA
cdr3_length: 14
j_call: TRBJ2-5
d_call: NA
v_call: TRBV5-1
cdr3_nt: TGCGCCAGCGGCCTCGGGACTCCTCAAGAGACCCAGTACTTC
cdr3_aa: CASGLGTPQETQYF

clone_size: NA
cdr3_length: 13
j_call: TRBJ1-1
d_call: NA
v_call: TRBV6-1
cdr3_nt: TGTGCCAGCAGTGAAGGGCAAAACACTGAAGCTTTCTTT
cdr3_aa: CASSEGQNTEAFF

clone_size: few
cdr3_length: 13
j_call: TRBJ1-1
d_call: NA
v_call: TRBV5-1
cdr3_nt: TGCGCCAGCAGCCCCAACACGAACACTGAAGCTTTCTTT
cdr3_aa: CASSPNTNTEAFF

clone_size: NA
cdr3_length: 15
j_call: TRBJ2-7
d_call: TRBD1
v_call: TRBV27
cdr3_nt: TGTGCCAGCAGTTTTGACAGGGGGCTAACCTACGAGCAGTACTTC
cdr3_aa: CASSFDRGLTYEQYF

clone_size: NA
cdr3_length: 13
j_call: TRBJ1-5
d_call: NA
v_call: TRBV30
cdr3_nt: TGTGCCTGGAGTGTAGGAGGCAATCAGCCCCAGCATTTT
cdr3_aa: CAWSVGGNQPQHF

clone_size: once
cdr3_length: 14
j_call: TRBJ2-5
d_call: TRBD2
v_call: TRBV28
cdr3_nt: TGTGCCAGCAGTTTACCTAGCGGTGAAGAGACCCAGTACTTC
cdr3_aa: CASSLPSGEETQYF

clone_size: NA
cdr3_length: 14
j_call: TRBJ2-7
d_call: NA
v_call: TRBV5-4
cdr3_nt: TGTGCCAGCAGCTTCGGCAGGACTTCCTACGAGCAGTACTTC
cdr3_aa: CASSFGRTSYEQYF

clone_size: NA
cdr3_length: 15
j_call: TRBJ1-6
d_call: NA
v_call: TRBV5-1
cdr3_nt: TGCGCCAGCAGCTTGAGGGCAGAAAAAAATTCACCCCTCCACTTT
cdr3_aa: CASSLRAEKNSPLHF

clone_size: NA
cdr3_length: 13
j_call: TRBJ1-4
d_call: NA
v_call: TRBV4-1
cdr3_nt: TGCGCCAGCAGCCAAGCTTTCAGTGAAAAACTGTTTTTT
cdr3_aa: CASSQAFSEKLFF

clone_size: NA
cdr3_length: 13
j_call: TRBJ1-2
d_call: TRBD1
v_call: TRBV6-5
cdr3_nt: TGTGCCAGCAGTCCGACAGGGGGCTATGGCTACACCTTC
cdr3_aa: CASSPTGGYGYTF

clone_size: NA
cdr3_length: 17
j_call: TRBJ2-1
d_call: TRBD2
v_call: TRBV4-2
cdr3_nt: TGTGCCAGCAGCCAGGGCCGTCGGGGGGGCCCCTACAATGAGCAGTTCTTC
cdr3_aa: CASSQGRRGGPYNEQFF

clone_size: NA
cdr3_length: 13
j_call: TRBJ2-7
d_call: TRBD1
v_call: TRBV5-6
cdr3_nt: TGTGCCAGCAGCTTAGACAGGGTTGGCGAGCAGTACTTC
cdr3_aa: CASSLDRVGEQYF

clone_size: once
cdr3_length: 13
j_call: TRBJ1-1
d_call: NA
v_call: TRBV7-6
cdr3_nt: TGTGCCAGCAGCTTATTAGTGAACACTGAAGCTTTCTTT
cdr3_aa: CASSLLVNTEAFF

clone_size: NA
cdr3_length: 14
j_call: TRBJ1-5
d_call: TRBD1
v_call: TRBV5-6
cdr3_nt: TGTGCCAGCAGCCATTGGACAGGGTCAGGGCCCCAGCATTTT
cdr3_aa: CASSHWTGSGPQHF

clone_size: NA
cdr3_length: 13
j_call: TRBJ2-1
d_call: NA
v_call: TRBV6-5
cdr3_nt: TGTGCCAGCAGTTCCAGCGGCTACAATGAGCAGTTCTTC
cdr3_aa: CASSSSGYNEQFF

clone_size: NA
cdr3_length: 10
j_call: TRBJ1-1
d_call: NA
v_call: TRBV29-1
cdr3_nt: TGCAGCGCCGTTGGGTTAGCAGCTTTCTTT
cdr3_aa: CSAVGLAAFF

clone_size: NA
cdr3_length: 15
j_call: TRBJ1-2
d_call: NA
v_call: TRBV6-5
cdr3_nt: TGTGCCAGCAGGCCTTTCGAGACAGGACCCAGCGGCTACACCTTC
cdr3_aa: CASRPFETGPSGYTF

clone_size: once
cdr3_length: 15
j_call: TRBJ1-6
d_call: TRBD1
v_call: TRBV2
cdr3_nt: TGTGCCAGCAGGGAAGACAGGGTGAATAATTCACCCCTCCACTTT
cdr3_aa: CASREDRVNNSPLHF

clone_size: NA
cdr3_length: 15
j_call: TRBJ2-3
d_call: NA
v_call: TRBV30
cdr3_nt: TGTGCCTGGAGTGTGCGGCAGGGGAGGACAGATACGCAGTATTTT
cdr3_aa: CAWSVRQGRTDTQYF

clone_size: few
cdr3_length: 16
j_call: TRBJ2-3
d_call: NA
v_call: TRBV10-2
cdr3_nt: TGCGCCAGCAGTGAGGGGGTGGAGTCGGGGCCAGATACGCAGTATTTT
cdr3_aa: CASSEGVESGPDTQYF

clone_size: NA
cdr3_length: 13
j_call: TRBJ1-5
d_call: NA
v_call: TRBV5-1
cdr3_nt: TGCGCCAGCAGCTTAACAGCGGATCAGCCCCAGCATTTT
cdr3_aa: CASSLTADQPQHF

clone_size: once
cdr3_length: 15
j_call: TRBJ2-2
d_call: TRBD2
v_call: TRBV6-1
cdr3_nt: TGTGCCAGCAGCCCGCTAGCGGGGTCCCCCGGGGAGCTGTTTTTT
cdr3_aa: CASSPLAGSPGELFF

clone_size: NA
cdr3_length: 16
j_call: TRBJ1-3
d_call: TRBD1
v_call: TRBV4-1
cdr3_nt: TGCGCCAGCAGCCAACTGGGACAGGGGACTGGAAACACCATATATTTT
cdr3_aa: CASSQLGQGTGNTIYF

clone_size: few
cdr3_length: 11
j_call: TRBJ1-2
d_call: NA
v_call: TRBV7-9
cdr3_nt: TGTGCCAGCAGCTTTGGAGTCGGCTACACCTTC
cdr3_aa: CASSFGVGYTF

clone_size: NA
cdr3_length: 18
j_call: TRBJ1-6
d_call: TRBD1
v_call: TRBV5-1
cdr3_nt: TGCGCCAGCAGCCGCACCGGGACAGGGGGCTCTGGAAATTCACCCCTCCACTTT
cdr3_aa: CASSRTGTGGSGNSPLHF

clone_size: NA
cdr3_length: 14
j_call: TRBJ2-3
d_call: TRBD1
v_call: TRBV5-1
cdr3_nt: TGCGCCAGCAGCCTGGACAGGGCTGGAGATACGCAGTATTTT
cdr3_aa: CASSLDRAGDTQYF